Listed here are 25 T cell receptor beta chains from one sample, sequenced in a study of blood T cell repertoires in COVID-19 (dated by TCRdb to 2019 to 2021). The library was built by means of the immunoSEQ multiplex PCR assay. The table comes from immuneACCESS by way of TCRdb, which keeps in-frame sequences with V and J called. Part of the clones is missing from these tables; in studies checked, under half for an unresolved V gene and the rest for unknown reasons. The sample includes some 110,000 clones, with over 80% observed a single time. Roughly 4% of the sample belongs to the ten largest clones. Source material: PBMCs or T cells enriched from blood (not recorded which). Receptors originate from a woman aged 30 to 39 who had recovered from COVID-19.

This rearrangement joins TRBV7-2 to TRBJ2-3, with 9 bases that match TRBD2. Germline trimming cut 3 bases from V and 1 base from J; bases unmatched to any gene: 5. Germline-derived CDR1 and CDR2 are SGHTA and FQGNSA. The CDR3 spans 16 residues. CDR3 DNA: TGTGCCAGCAGCTTTCTAGCGGGGACGGGCACAGATACGCAGTATTTT. This sequence encodes CASSFLAGTGTDTQYF.

V gene TRBV7-8 combines with J gene TRBJ1-5; maybe TRBD1 (6 bases). Trimming took off 2 bases at V and 6 bases at J, with 11 bases between the two ends. The length of the CDR3 is 14 residues. Germline CDR1 reads SGHVS; CDR2 reads FQNEAQ. CDR3 bases: TGTGCCAGCAGCTTACCAGGGGACGTTCAGCCCCAGCATTTT. This codes for CASSLPGDVQPQHF.

This clone is labeled medium-sized. The chain joins TRBV27 to TRBJ1-1; 7 bases are shared with TRBD1. V was clipped by 5 bases and J by 0 bases; unmatched bases: 9. The CDR3 has 16 residues. The germline V gene has CDR1 MNHEY and CDR2 SMNVEV (reference sequence). Here the CDR3 DNA reads TGTGCCAGCAGTCTCCTCCCCGGGACAGTGAACACTGAAGCTTTCTTT. Translation gives CASSLLPGTVNTEAFF.

The chain joins TRBV28 to TRBJ1-4, with D unclear. The CDR3 totals 14 residues. Germline CDR1 and CDR2: MDHEN and SYDVKM. V shed 6 bases and J shed 4 bases, with 12 bases lying between them. CDR3 DNA: TGTGCCAGCAGAGTCGGAGGTCTTAATGAAAAACTGTTTTTT. Protein: CASRVGGLNEKLFF.

Only one count was recorded for this clone. The CDR3 spells CASSSLAGGRGELFF. The CDR3 DNA reads TGTGCCAGCAGCTCCCTAGCGGGAGGACGCGGGGAGCTGTTTTTT. The rearrangement uses TRBV11-2 and TRBJ2-2, with 11 bases aligning to TRBD2. The V segment lost 4 bases and the J segment 7 bases; nucleotides outside the gene matches: 5. The CDR3 is made up of 15 amino acids. CDR1 and CDR2 (germline): SGHAT, FQNNGV.

The chain combines TRBV10-3 with TRBJ2-1; 9 bases map to TRBD2. The germline V gene encodes CDR1 ENHRY and CDR2 SYGVKD. The CDR3 covers 15 residues. Trimming removed 1 base from V and 3 bases from J; junction bases left unmatched: 1. The CDR3 sequence: CAISELAGDYNEQFF. The CDR3 bases are TGTGCCATCAGTGAGTTAGCGGGAGACTACAATGAGCAGTTCTTC.

This chain links TRBV7-8 with TRBJ2-5; D is undetermined. Germline CDR1 is SGHVS and CDR2 is FQNEAQ. V shed 4 bases and J shed 5 bases, with 11 bases lying between them. The CDR3 has 13 residues. The CDR3 protein is CASSSERKETQYF. The CDR3 nucleotides are TGTGCCAGCAGCTCCGAGAGGAAGGAGACCCAGTACTTC.

The V gene is TRBV28, the J gene TRBJ1-6; D unclear. Germline CDR1 reads MDHEN; CDR2 reads SYDVKM. Trimming stripped 5 bases from V and 5 bases from J, with 16 bases between. The CDR3 runs 16 residues. CDR3 in amino acids: CASSPLGGRNNSPLHF. CDR3 nucleotide sequence: TGTGCCAGCAGTCCATTGGGAGGACGGAATAATTCACCCCTCCACTTT.

V is TRBV9 and J is TRBJ1-2, with 11 nucleotides matching TRBD1. CDR1 and CDR2 from the germline V gene are SGDLS and YYNGEE. This CDR3 is built from 16 residues. Unmatched junction bases numbered 7, after V lost 4 bases and J lost 2 bases. This CDR3 is CASSLARDRGNYGYTF. The CDR3 nucleotides are TGTGCCAGCAGCCTAGCCCGGGACAGGGGGAACTATGGCTACACCTTC.

This rearrangement joins TRBV6-1 to TRBJ1-2; D gene uncertain. This CDR3 is built from 12 residues. Trimming removed 3 bases from V and 4 bases from J, with 6 bases in between. Germline assignment: CDR1 MNHNS and CDR2 SASEGT. The CDR3 here is CASSDGVYGYTF. The CDR3 DNA reads TGTGCCAGCAGTGACGGGGTCTATGGCTACACCTTC.

The V gene is TRBV2, the J gene TRBJ1-1, with D unresolved. Trimming cost V 4 bases and J 0 bases, with 6 bases left between them. The length of the CDR3 is 13 residues. In germline, CDR1 is SNHLY, CDR2 FYNNEI. The CDR3 DNA reads as TGTGCCAGCAGTGCCGTCCTGAACACTGAAGCTTTCTTT. Amino acid sequence: CASSAVLNTEAFF.

The chain couples TRBV7-2 to TRBJ2-7; tentative D call: TRBD2 (5 bases). CDR1 SGHTA and CDR2 FQGNSA come from the germline V gene. V was pared by 5 bases and J by 0 bases, with 11 bases between. The CDR3 spans 14 residues. In DNA, the CDR3 is TGTGCCAGCAGCCTGGAGGCTTACTCCTACGAGCAGTACTTC. Encoded protein: CASSLEAYSYEQYF.

The chain recombines TRBV5-4 with TRBJ2-5; 7 nucleotides align to TRBD2. This CDR3 region has 17 residues. Germline V CDR1 and CDR2: SGHNT, YYREEE (reference sequence). J gave up 5 bases and V 0 bases, and 13 bases lay outside the gene matches. The CDR3 DNA reads TGTGCCAGCAGCTTGGGGGACTACCAAGGCATCGGGGAGACCCAGTACTTC. Translating it yields CASSLGDYQGIGETQYF.

The V call is TRBV11-3, the J call TRBJ2-2; 9 bases line up with TRBD1. The V and J ends lost 3 bases and 1 base, in that order; junction bases with no gene match: 6. From germline, CDR1 is SGHNT and CDR2 YENEEA. There are 17 residues in the CDR3. CDR3 nucleotides: TGTGCCAGCAGCTTCGGGGACAGGGCACGGAACACCGGGGAGCTGTTTTTT. Translation: CASSFGDRARNTGELFF. The full variable domain, with the rest looked up from reference TRBV11-3 and TRBJ2-2, is EAGVVQSPRYKIIEKKQPVAFWCNPISGHNTLYWYLQNLGQGPELLIRYENEEAVDDSQLPKDRFSAERLKGVDSTLKIQPAELGDSAVYLCASSFGDRARNTGELFFGEGSRLTVL.

The chain couples TRBV10-3 to TRBJ2-7, with D possibly TRBD1 on 7 matching bases. This CDR3 has 15 amino acids. Trimming took off 2 bases at V and 3 bases at J, with 14 bases between the two ends. Germline loops: CDR1 ENHRY, CDR2 SYGVKD. The DNA of the CDR3 is TGTGCCATCAGTGAGCCCAGGAGGGGGCTCTACGAGCAGTACTTC. Amino acid sequence: CAISEPRRGLYEQYF.

The chain carries TRBV6-2 or TRBV6-3 and TRBJ2-2, with D possibly matching TRBD2 (6 bases). Per the germline V gene, CDR1 is MNHEY and CDR2 is SVGEGT. The CDR3 sequence is 17 residues long. V gave up 2 bases and J gave up 5 bases, with 18 bases separating them. The CDR3 here is CASSYDRSGRGTGELFF. The CDR3, as DNA: TGTGCCAGCAGTTACGATCGGTCCGGGAGAGGGACCGGGGAGCTGTTTTTT.

V gene TRBV24-1 combines with J gene TRBJ2-4, with D possibly TRBD2 on 6 matching bases. This CDR3 is built from 16 residues. Germline loops: CDR1 KGHDR, CDR2 SFDVKD. Trimming shortened V by 2 bases and J by 3 bases, and 13 bases separated the two germline ends. The CDR3 nucleotides are TGTGCCACCAGTGATTGGTCCGGGGGAGGCAAAAACATTCAGTACTTC. It yields the protein CATSDWSGGGKNIQYF.

This clone appeared once. The chain uses TRBV29-1 and TRBJ2-1; 8 nucleotides line up with TRBD1. There are 14 residues in the CDR3. Germline-derived CDR1 and CDR2 are SQVTM and ANQGSEA. Trimming took 5 bases from V and 4 from J; bases not matched to a gene: 7. The DNA of the CDR3 is TGCAGCGTTACAACCGGGACAGGTTACAATGAGCAGTTCTTC. Residues: CSVTTGTGYNEQFF.

J is TRBJ1-5 and V is TRBV5-6; D is perhaps TRBD1 (5 bases). Germline assignment: CDR1 SGHDT and CDR2 YYEEEE. V shed 0 bases and J shed 13 bases, with 17 bases lying between them. This CDR3 spans 14 amino acids. The CDR3 DNA follows: TGTGCCAGCAGCTTGGCAGGGAGGGATGTTGTACAGCATTTT. This encodes CASSLAGRDVVQHF.

The genes are TRBV7-9 and TRBJ1-5; no reliable D call. The germline CDR1 and CDR2 sequences are SEHNR and FQNEAQ (reference sequence). The CDR3 spans 15 residues. The V end was cut by 5 bases, the J end by 1 base, with 12 bases between. CDR3 amino acids: CASSPSQRSNQPQHF. The DNA for the CDR3 is TGTGCCAGCAGCCCCTCTCAGCGGAGCAATCAGCCCCAGCATTTT.

V and J are TRBV6-2 or TRBV6-3 and TRBJ2-7, with 9 bases matching TRBD2. The CDR3 is 16 amino acids. Germline CDR1 reads MNHEY; CDR2 reads SVGEGT. The V segment lost 6 bases and the J segment 3 bases; nucleotides outside the gene matches: 12. CDR3 sequence reads: CASSQTSGPTYYEQYF. The DNA of the CDR3 is TGTGCCAGCAGCCAGACTAGCGGACCAACATACTACGAGCAGTACTTC.

The chain joins TRBV30 to TRBJ2-7, with 7 bases lining up with TRBD1. From germline, CDR1 is GTSNPN and CDR2 SVGIG (reference sequence). The V segment lost 0 bases and the J segment 1 base; nucleotides outside the gene matches: 6. The CDR3 totals 15 residues. DNA of the CDR3: TGTGCCTGGAGTGTACAAGGGACAGCTTCCTACGAGCAGTACTTC. Its protein product is CAWSVQGTASYEQYF.

The chain employs TRBV7-6 and TRBJ1-1; D possibly corresponds to TRBD1 (6 bases). CDR3 size: 17 residues. The V gene lost 0 bases and the J gene lost 1 base, with 15 bases spanning the gap. Germline CDR1 reads SGHVS; CDR2 reads FNYEAQ. The CDR3 nucleotides read TGTGCCAGCAGCTTAGCCCCGGGACACCAGCCGAACACTGAAGCTTTCTTT. This sequence encodes CASSLAPGHQPNTEAFF.

This clone was recorded only once. The chain uses TRBV6-1 and TRBJ1-2; TRBD1 agrees at 8 bases. The CDR3 contains 14 residues. Germline V gene data show CDR1 as MNHNS and CDR2 as SASEGT. V shed 2 bases, J shed 10 bases, and the junction held 9 bases outside the gene matches. CDR3 loop: CASSESGQGQAYTF. The DNA of the CDR3 is TGTGCCAGCAGTGAATCCGGACAGGGCCAGGCCTACACCTTC.

The CDR3 loop is CASSASGEPPNEQFF. DNA for the CDR3: TGCGCCAGCAGCGCAAGCGGGGAGCCACCCAATGAGCAGTTCTTC. The J gene is TRBJ2-1, the V gene TRBV5-1, with 7 bases identical to TRBD2. V lost 4 bases and J lost 6; bases outside the gene matches: 10. The germline V gene has CDR1 SGHRS and CDR2 YFSETQ. The CDR3 is made up of 15 amino acids.